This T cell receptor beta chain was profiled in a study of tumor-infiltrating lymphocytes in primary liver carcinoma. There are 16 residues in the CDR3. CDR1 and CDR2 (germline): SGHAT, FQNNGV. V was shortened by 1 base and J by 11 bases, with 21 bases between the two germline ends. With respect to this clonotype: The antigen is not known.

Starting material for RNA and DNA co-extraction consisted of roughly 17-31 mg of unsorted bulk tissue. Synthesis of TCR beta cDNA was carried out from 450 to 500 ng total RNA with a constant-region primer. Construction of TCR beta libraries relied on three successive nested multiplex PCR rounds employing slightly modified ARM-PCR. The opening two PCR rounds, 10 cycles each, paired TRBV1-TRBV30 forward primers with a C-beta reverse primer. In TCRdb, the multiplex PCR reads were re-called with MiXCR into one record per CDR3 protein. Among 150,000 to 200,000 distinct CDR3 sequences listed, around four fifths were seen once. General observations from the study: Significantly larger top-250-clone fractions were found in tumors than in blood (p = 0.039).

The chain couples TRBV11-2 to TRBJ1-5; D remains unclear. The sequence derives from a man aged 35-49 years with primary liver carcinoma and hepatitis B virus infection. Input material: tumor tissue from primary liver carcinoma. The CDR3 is CASSLGDTGWAESQHF. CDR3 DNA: TGTGCCAGCAGCTTAGGAGACACGGGTTGGGCTGAGTCCCAGCATTTT.